One sample yielded the 32 T cell receptor beta chains listed below, sequenced in a study of blood T cell repertoires in COVID-19. Only in-frame clones appear in the TCRdb table, and some are missing; sequencing was by immunoSEQ multiplex PCR. Here the sample spans 250,000 to 350,000 clones, 85% to 90% being singletons. Sequencing was performed on PBMCs or T cells enriched from blood (not recorded which). The receptor source for this set is a woman between 18 and 29 years old with acute COVID-19.

The chain links TRBV5-6 to TRBJ1-5, with D unresolved. The length of the CDR3 is 15 residues. Per the germline V gene, CDR1 is SGHDT and CDR2 is YYEEEE. V lost 1 base, J lost 3 bases, and 11 bases lay in between. Written as DNA, the CDR3 is TGTGCCAGCAGCTTGTTCTCCCGAGACAATCAGCCCCAGCATTTT. It is translated as CASSLFSRDNQPQHF.

Many counts were recorded for this clone. The chain employs TRBV10-3 and TRBJ1-6, with 10 bases that match TRBD1. The CDR3 is made up of 14 amino acids. The germline V gene has CDR1 ENHRY and CDR2 SYGVKD. V lost 6 bases and J lost 9; bases outside the gene matches: 5. CDR3 residues: CAIRDRGHGSPLHF. The CDR3 DNA reads as TGTGCCATCAGAGACAGGGGGCATGGTTCACCCCTCCACTTT.

V is TRBV7-9 and J is TRBJ1-3, with TRBD1 matching over 7 bases. CDR3 length equals 15 residues. Germline V gene sequence: CDR1 SEHNR, CDR2 FQNEAQ (reference sequence). J gave up 9 bases and V 4 bases, and 12 bases lay outside the gene matches. The CDR3 protein is CASSSGTATGGTIYF. As DNA, the CDR3 is TGTGCCAGCAGCTCTGGGACAGCCACCGGAGGCACCATATATTTT.

This chain links TRBV14 with TRBJ2-3; D is ambiguous. Per germline, CDR1 SGHDN and CDR2 FVKESK. With 1 base removed from V and 2 bases from J, the gap between germline ends came to 10 bases. CDR3 length equals 15 residues. CDR3 residues: CASSQGIAFTDTQYF. CDR3 bases: TGTGCCAGCAGCCAAGGGATAGCTTTCACAGATACGCAGTATTTT. Combining the CDR3 with reference TRBV14 and TRBJ2-3 gives the whole variable domain EAGVTQFPSHSVIEKGQTVTLRCDPISGHDNLYWYRRVMGKEIKFLLHFVKESKQDESGMPNNRFLAERTGGTYSTLKVQPAELEDSGVYFCASSQGIAFTDTQYFGPGTRLTVL.

The CDR3 spells CASSRSGTGIEQFF. In DNA, the CDR3 is TGTGCCAGCAGTCGATCCGGGACAGGTATTGAGCAGTTCTTC. The chain links TRBV7-2 to TRBJ2-1, with 8 bases fitting TRBD1. Germline CDR1 SGHTA, CDR2 FQGNSA. J was trimmed by 9 bases and V by 6 bases; bases with no gene match: 10. CDR3 length equals 14 residues.

The chain has TRBV29-1 and TRBJ2-7; D gene unclear. V dropped 5 bases and J dropped 3 bases, with 8 bases sitting between them. This CDR3 is built from 11 residues. CDR1 is SQVTM and CDR2 is ANQGSEA in the germline V gene. CDR3 coding DNA: TGCAGCGTTTTTGACAACTACGAGCAGTACTTC. This codes for CSVFDNYEQYF.

This clone was counted between two and nine times. V is TRBV5-4 and J is TRBJ1-2, with 7 bases matching TRBD1. Germline loops: CDR1 SGHNT, CDR2 YYREEE (reference sequence). The CDR3 contains 15 residues. Trimming cost V 2 bases and J 6 bases; bases outside gene matches: 10. The CDR3 loop is CASSLVVGGADGYTF. In DNA form, the CDR3 reads TGTGCCAGCAGCTTAGTAGTAGGGGGCGCGGATGGCTACACCTTC. Full variable domain (remainder filled in from reference TRBV5-4 and TRBJ1-2): ETGVTQSPTHLIKTRGQQVTLRCSSQSGHNTVSWYQQALGQGPQFIFQYYREEENGRGNFPPRFSGLQFPNYSSELNVNALELDDSALYLCASSLVVGGADGYTFGSGTRLTVV.

The chain is built from TRBV5-1 and TRBJ2-2; D ambiguous. CDR3 length: 14 amino acids. Germline lookup yields CDR1 SGHRS and CDR2 YFSETQ. Trimming shortened V by 4 bases and J by 3 bases, and 10 bases separated the two germline ends. This CDR3 reads CASSPISDTGELFF. The CDR3 DNA reads TGCGCCAGCAGCCCTATATCCGACACCGGGGAGCTGTTTTTT.

The genes are TRBV9 and TRBJ2-3; tentatively, D is TRBD1 (5 bases). CDR1 is SGDLS, CDR2 YYNGEE, per germline. The CDR3 covers 16 residues. V shed 0 bases and J shed 2 bases, with 13 bases lying between them. CDR3: CASSVAVRALTDTQYF. Here the CDR3 DNA reads TGTGCCAGCAGCGTAGCGGTCAGGGCTCTCACAGATACGCAGTATTTT.

This sequence joins TRBV19 and TRBJ1-2; 10 bases line up with TRBD1. CDR3 length: 19 amino acids. Trimming at V came to 0 bases and at J to 0 bases, leaving 10 bases not matched to a gene. Per germline, CDR1 LNHDA and CDR2 SQIVND (reference sequence). The CDR3 protein is CASSIDPRDRGLPNYGYTF. CDR3 in DNA: TGTGCCAGTAGTATAGATCCCCGGGACAGGGGTCTTCCTAACTATGGCTACACCTTC.

V is TRBV28 and J is TRBJ1-5, with 7 bases fitting TRBD1. This CDR3 region has 15 residues. The ends lost 10 bases at V and 5 bases at J; junction bases unmatched: 14. Germline loops: CDR1 MDHEN, CDR2 SYDVKM. CDR3 residues: CATLNAGTDDQPQHF. DNA of the CDR3: TGTGCCACCCTAAACGCCGGGACAGATGATCAGCCCCAGCATTTT.

The chain links TRBV5-1 to TRBJ2-3; D perhaps matches TRBD2 (6 bases). Trimming pared 1 base from V and 0 bases from J, leaving 12 bases between. This CDR3 spans 16 amino acids. Germline V gene lookup returns CDR1 SGHRS and CDR2 YFSETQ. CDR3 sequence: CASSLKSGPSTDTQYF. CDR3 DNA sequence: TGCGCCAGCAGCTTGAAAAGCGGGCCCAGCACAGATACGCAGTATTTT.

The chain employs TRBV6-5 and TRBJ2-7, with a weak D call TRBD1 (6 bases). Germline V lookup: CDR1 MNHEY, CDR2 SVGAGI. The CDR3 loop spans 15 amino acids. Between the trimmed V and J ends, which lost 0 bases and 2 bases, there was a span of 11 bases. CDR3 in amino acids: CASSYSSRGPYEQYF. Written as DNA, the CDR3 is TGTGCCAGCAGTTACTCCAGCAGGGGTCCCTACGAGCAGTACTTC.

The chain has TRBV19 and TRBJ1-4, with a weak D call TRBD1 (5 bases). The CDR3 consists of 16 residues. The germline gives CDR1 LNHDA, CDR2 SQIVND (reference sequence). V lost 4 bases and J 6 bases, leaving 18 bases between the germline ends. DNA of the CDR3: TGTGCCAGTAGTACCCCGGGACTCTCGAGGGATGAAAAACTGTTTTTT. It yields the protein CASSTPGLSRDEKLFF.

J is TRBJ2-3 and V is TRBV18, with 7 nucleotides matching TRBD1. J was trimmed by 4 bases and V by 3 bases; bases with no gene match: 1. The CDR3 contains 13 residues. The V gene's germline CDR1 is KGHSH and CDR2 LQKENI. This CDR3 is CASSPTGADTQYF. CDR3 bases: TGTGCCAGCTCACCCACAGGGGCAGATACGCAGTATTTT. Together with reference TRBV18 and TRBJ2-3, the CDR3 gives the full variable domain: NAGVMQNPRHLVRRRGQEARLRCSPMKGHSHVYWYRQLPEEGLKFMVYLQKENIIDESGMPKERFSAEFPKEGPSILRIQQVVRGDSAAYFCASSPTGADTQYFGPGTRLTVL.

The sample holds a few counts of this clone. The rearrangement uses TRBV7-9 and TRBJ2-2, with TRBD2 matching 14 bases. V gave up 5 bases and J gave up 5 bases; unmatched junction bases: 19. CDR3 size: 21 residues. CDR1 and CDR2 (germline): SEHNR, FQNEAQ (reference sequence). CDR3 nucleotide sequence: TGTGCCAGCAGCACCAATCGGGGACTAGCGGGAGTATTTGGGCTTACCGGGGAGCTGTTTTTT. This codes for CASSTNRGLAGVFGLTGELFF.

J is TRBJ2-7 and V is TRBV2, with a possible D match to TRBD1 (6 bases). CDR3 length: 13 amino acids. Trimming took 4 bases from V and 4 from J, leaving 11 bases between them. CDR1 and CDR2 from the germline V gene are SNHLY and FYNNEI. The CDR3 sequence: CASSVDRTYEQYF. The CDR3, as DNA: TGTGCCAGCAGTGTGGACAGAACTTACGAGCAGTACTTC.

The chain couples TRBV28 to TRBJ1-6, with D perhaps matching TRBD1 (5 bases). Germline CDR1 reads MDHEN; CDR2 reads SYDVKM. CDR3 length: 17 residues. The V gene lost 4 bases and the J gene lost 7 bases, with 20 bases spanning the gap. The CDR3: CASSWMGQSAGNSPLHF. The CDR3 DNA is TGTGCCAGCAGTTGGATGGGGCAGTCCGCCGGGAATTCACCCCTCCACTTT. Full variable domain (outside the CDR3, taken from reference TRBV28 and TRBJ1-6): DVKVTQSSRYLVKRTGEKVFLECVQDMDHENMFWYRQDPGLGLRLIYFSYDVKMKEKGDIPEGYSVSREKKERFSLILESASTNQTSMYLCASSWMGQSAGNSPLHFGNGTRLTVT.

This clone was observed once. The chain carries TRBV2 and TRBJ1-2; D unclear. From germline, CDR1 is SNHLY and CDR2 FYNNEI. The CDR3 has 14 amino acids. V was trimmed by 7 bases and J by 1 base, leaving 13 bases between them. CDR3 in DNA: TGTGCCAGCATTCCCGCCGCGAATAACTATGGCTACACCTTC. Its translation is CASIPAANNYGYTF.

J is TRBJ2-7 and V is TRBV5-1; D gene uncertain. Germline lookup yields CDR1 SGHRS and CDR2 YFSETQ. The CDR3 runs to 12 residues. V was clipped by 2 bases and J by 5 bases, with 8 bases between them. CDR3 sequence (DNA): TGCGCCAGCAGCTTCACAAACGACGAGCAGTACTTC. It specifies CASSFTNDEQYF.

The rearrangement uses TRBV28 and TRBJ1-1; D unclear. The CDR3 covers 11 residues. Germline CDR1 and CDR2: MDHEN and SYDVKM. The V gene lost 6 bases and the J gene lost 11 bases, with 13 bases spanning the gap. CDR3 nucleotides: TGTGCCAGCAGCCCACACTACGTTGCTTTCTTT. Protein product: CASSPHYVAFF.

The chain employs TRBV6-5 and TRBJ2-5, with TRBD1 matching over 7 bases. V shed 4 bases and J 9 bases; nucleotides not matched to a gene: 8. The CDR3 is 13 residues long. CDR1 is MNHEY, CDR2 SVGAGI, per germline. The CDR3: CASSFGQESAQYF. The CDR3, as DNA: TGTGCCAGCAGTTTTGGACAGGAGTCGGCCCAGTACTTC.

DNA of the CDR3: TGTGCCAGCCGAACGGGAAATCTTATCCGCGAGCAGTACTTC. Its translation is CASRTGNLIREQYF. V usage is TRBV28 and J usage is TRBJ2-7; D perhaps matches TRBD2 (5 bases). Germline CDR1 reads MDHEN; CDR2 reads SYDVKM. The CDR3 is made up of 14 amino acids. V lost 8 bases and J lost 6, with 20 bases in between.

This chain joins TRBV7-8 and TRBJ2-5; TRBD1 is a possible D gene (5 bases). V shed 5 bases and J shed 1 base, with 20 bases lying between them. The CDR3 runs to 17 residues. Germline V gene lookup returns CDR1 SGHVS and CDR2 FQNEAQ. The CDR3 sequence: CASSRTAWQGTQETQYF. CDR3 in DNA: TGTGCCAGCAGCCGTACGGCGTGGCAGGGCACCCAAGAGACCCAGTACTTC.

This chain's CDR3 is CSVGRQGRGVHTEAFF. CDR3 DNA sequence: TGCAGCGTTGGGAGACAGGGGAGGGGTGTTCACACTGAAGCTTTCTTT. This chain connects TRBV29-1 to TRBJ1-1, with 8 positions matching TRBD1. Unmatched junction bases numbered 13, after V lost 4 bases and J lost 3 bases. The CDR3 has 16 amino acids. CDR1 SQVTM and CDR2 ANQGSEA come from the germline V gene.

The V call is TRBV6-1, the J call TRBJ1-5, with D possibly TRBD1 on 5 matching bases. The CDR3 length is 16 residues. V lost 4 bases and J lost 0, with 13 bases in between. Germline lookup yields CDR1 MNHNS and CDR2 SASEGT. This CDR3 reads CASSGPGQYSNQPQHF. For the CDR3, the DNA is TGTGCCAGCAGTGGACCAGGACAATATAGCAATCAGCCCCAGCATTTT.

The chain links TRBV11-2 to TRBJ2-7; TRBD1 matches at 11 bases. The CDR3 extends over 15 amino acids. Germline CDR1 and CDR2: SGHAT and FQNNGV. V dropped 5 bases and J dropped 6; count of bases not matched to a gene: 9. The CDR3 DNA reads TGTGCCAGCAGCCCCCGTCCCGGGACAGGGGGCGAGCAGTACTTC. Residues: CASSPRPGTGGEQYF.

V gene TRBV3-1 (or the pseudogene TRBV3-2) combines with J gene TRBJ1-4; no clear D. The CDR3 extends over 13 amino acids. V was trimmed by 4 bases and J by 7 bases, leaving 10 bases between them. In germline, CDR1 is LGHDT, CDR2 YNNKEL (reference sequence). The CDR3 is CASSRDGVEKLFF. CDR3 coding DNA: TGTGCCAGCAGCCGAGACGGAGTTGAAAAACTGTTTTTT.

This clone was seen a handful of times. The V call is TRBV6-8, the J call TRBJ1-1, with TRBD1 matching 7 bases. V was pared by 7 bases and J by 5 bases, with 19 bases of the junction left unmatched. Looked up from germline, CDR1 is MNHGY and CDR2 is SAAAGT. This CDR3 is 17 amino acids long. CDR3 sequence (DNA): TGTGCCAGCATTCACCCAAAAGGGACAGAGAAGCATACTGAAGCTTTCTTT. Translating gives CASIHPKGTEKHTEAFF.

Only a few counts were recorded for this clone. This rearrangement joins TRBV4-1 to TRBJ1-1, with a tentative D call TRBD1 (5 bases). Germline CDR1 MGHRA, CDR2 YSYEKL. The CDR3 consists of 13 residues. Deletions cut 0 bases from V and 8 bases from J, with 10 bases between. The CDR3 is CASSQDRQTEAFF. DNA for the CDR3: TGCGCCAGCAGCCAAGATCGACAGACCGAAGCTTTCTTT.

V and J are TRBV30 and TRBJ1-6; the D is unclear. Germline-derived CDR1 and CDR2 are GTSNPN and SVGIG (reference sequence). The CDR3 has 14 residues. Trimming stripped 1 base from V and 6 bases from J, with 10 bases between. The CDR3 region has the DNA TGTGCCTGGAGTGATCATTACTCTAATTCACCCCTCCACTTT. This gives the protein CAWSDHYSNSPLHF. The full variable domain, completed using reference TRBV30 and TRBJ1-6, is SQTIHQWPATLVQPVGSPLSLECTVEGTSNPNLYWYRQAAGRGLQLLFYSVGIGQISSEVPQNLSASRPQDRQFILSSKKLLLSDSGFYLCAWSDHYSNSPLHFGNGTRLTVT.

The CDR3 protein is CASSYSPDFSYEQYF. The DNA for the CDR3 is TGTGCCAGCAGTTACTCCCCAGACTTTTCCTACGAGCAGTACTTC. The V gene is TRBV6-5, the J gene TRBJ2-7; no firm D call. There are 15 residues in the CDR3. V was shortened by 0 bases and J by 1 base, with 10 bases between the two germline ends. CDR1 is MNHEY, CDR2 SVGAGI, per germline.